The rows below give T cell receptor beta chains drawn from one sample of a study of shared clonotypes between healthy human individuals. Assay: immunoSEQ multiplex PCR; the TCRdb copy retains only in-frame clones and omits some. Of under 2,500,000 clones in the sample, roughly 95% were seen once. The material sequenced was naive CD4+ T cells sorted from blood. Receptors were obtained from a man aged 18 to 29 in good health. Each CDR3 is given with its conserved first and last residue. D genes are given only for firm matches. The size field is filled for only some rows; it gives once, few, many or a size class.

clone_size: -
v_call: TRBV10-1
j_call: TRBJ2-7
d_call: TRBD1
cdr3_nt: TGCGCCAGCCTACCAACAGGGGGCAGGGCCTACGAGCAGTACTTC
cdr3_aa: CASLPTGGRAYEQYF

clone_size: -
v_call: TRBV9
j_call: TRBJ2-1
d_call: -
cdr3_nt: TGTGCCAGCAGCGTAGAATGGGGGCGGGATTCTTTCGGTGAGCAGTTCTTC
cdr3_aa: CASSVEWGRDSFGEQFF

clone_size: -
v_call: TRBV7-8
j_call: TRBJ2-1
d_call: -
cdr3_nt: TGTGCCAGCAGCCCGCGACCTGGACCCTCGTCGACCAATGAGCAGTTCTTC
cdr3_aa: CASSPRPGPSSTNEQFF

clone_size: -
v_call: TRBV19
j_call: TRBJ2-1
d_call: -
cdr3_nt: TGTGCCAGTGGAGGGGGAGGGGATTACAATGAGCAGTTCTTC
cdr3_aa: CASGGGGDYNEQFF

clone_size: -
v_call: TRBV18
j_call: TRBJ1-6
d_call: -
cdr3_nt: TGTGCCAGCTCCCCAAATTCACCCAGGGAGAATTCACCCCTCCACTTT
cdr3_aa: CASSPNSPRENSPLHF

clone_size: -
v_call: TRBV11-2
j_call: TRBJ2-5
d_call: -
cdr3_nt: TGTGCCAGCAGCTTAGATTATCGGGCAGAGACCCAGTACTTC
cdr3_aa: CASSLDYRAETQYF

clone_size: -
v_call: TRBV6-1
j_call: TRBJ1-5
d_call: -
cdr3_nt: TGTGCCAGCAGGAGGGGCAATCAGCCCCAGCATTTT
cdr3_aa: CASRRGNQPQHF

clone_size: -
v_call: TRBV2
j_call: TRBJ2-5
d_call: TRBD2
cdr3_nt: TGTGCCAGCAGTCTAGCGGGAGGGCCGAAAGAGACCCAGTACTTC
cdr3_aa: CASSLAGGPKETQYF

clone_size: -
v_call: TRBV5-1
j_call: TRBJ2-1
d_call: TRBD2
cdr3_nt: TGCGCCAGCAGCTTGGATCTAGCGGGGGGAAATGAGCAGTTCTTC
cdr3_aa: CASSLDLAGGNEQFF

clone_size: once
v_call: TRBV7-2
j_call: TRBJ2-5
d_call: -
cdr3_nt: TGTGCCAGCAGCTTAGCTACAGGGGCGGGGGAGACCCAGTACTTC
cdr3_aa: CASSLATGAGETQYF

clone_size: once
v_call: TRBV9
j_call: TRBJ2-5
d_call: -
cdr3_nt: TGTGCCAGCAGCCCACATCTGGAGGGGGCGGAGACCCAGTACTTC
cdr3_aa: CASSPHLEGAETQYF